These T cell receptor beta chains were read from a single sample in a study of control samples from healthy donors and cancer patients. Libraries were prepared by immunoSEQ multiplex PCR; TCRdb keeps only in-frame clonotypes and omits some of them. The repertoire holds 90,000 or so clones, with about 88% as singletons. Specimen: blood. These receptors were taken from a woman in her seventies in good health. CDR3s include the opening cysteine and the closing phenylalanine or tryptophan. The D gene is left open where the match is weak. Some rows have no size entry. The others give once, few or many, or a class for an expanded clone.

j_gene: TRBJ2-3
v_gene: TRBV5-1
len: 15
d_gene: .
abundance: .
CDR3nt: TGCGCCAGCAGCTTGGAGGGGGGGAGCACAGATACGCAGTATTTT
CDR3aa: CASSLEGGSTDTQYF

j_gene: TRBJ1-1
v_gene: TRBV5-1
len: 17
d_gene: .
abundance: .
CDR3nt: TGCGCCAGCAGCGTATCGATCTCCCGGCCAATGAACACTGAAGCTTTCTTT
CDR3aa: CASSVSISRPMNTEAFF

j_gene: TRBJ1-6
v_gene: TRBV30
len: 14
d_gene: .
abundance: .
CDR3nt: TGTGCCTGGAGTGTATACAGAGAAAATTCACCCCTCCACTTT
CDR3aa: CAWSVYRENSPLHF

j_gene: TRBJ2-2
v_gene: TRBV3-1/TRBV3-2
len: 18
d_gene: .
abundance: .
CDR3nt: TGTGCCAGCAGCCAGGGGACTGGGCTGAATGCGAACACCGGGGAGCTGTTTTTT
CDR3aa: CASSQGTGLNANTGELFF

j_gene: TRBJ1-1
v_gene: TRBV19
len: 15
d_gene: .
abundance: few
CDR3nt: TGTGCCAGTAGTCCCCCCGGACGGCCCAACACTGAAGCTTTCTTT
CDR3aa: CASSPPGRPNTEAFF

j_gene: TRBJ2-7
v_gene: TRBV3-1/TRBV3-2
len: 16
d_gene: .
abundance: .
CDR3nt: TGTGCCAGCAGCCATATATCCGGGGTCAGCCCATACGAGCAGTACTTC
CDR3aa: CASSHISGVSPYEQYF

j_gene: TRBJ1-1
v_gene: TRBV4-3
len: 16
d_gene: TRBD1
abundance: .
CDR3nt: TGCGCCAGCAGCCAAGATGGGACAGGCCTTACCGGAGGAGCTTTCTTT
CDR3aa: CASSQDGTGLTGGAFF

j_gene: TRBJ2-1
v_gene: TRBV27
len: 14
d_gene: .
abundance: .
CDR3nt: TGTGCCAGCAGTTTAACCCCACCCGACAATGAGCAGTTCTTC
CDR3aa: CASSLTPPDNEQFF

j_gene: TRBJ2-5
v_gene: TRBV30
len: 16
d_gene: TRBD2
abundance: .
CDR3nt: TGTGCCTGGAGTGATCAACTAGCGGGGGGGCTGGAGACCCAGTACTTC
CDR3aa: CAWSDQLAGGLETQYF

j_gene: TRBJ1-2
v_gene: TRBV6-5
len: 14
d_gene: .
abundance: .
CDR3nt: TGTGCCAGCAAAGGGGGTCCAGCTAACTATGGCTACACCTTC
CDR3aa: CASKGGPANYGYTF

j_gene: TRBJ1-5
v_gene: TRBV7-9
len: 15
d_gene: TRBD1
abundance: .
CDR3nt: TGTGCCAGCAGCGAGGACAGGGGCAGCAATCAGCCCCAGCATTTT
CDR3aa: CASSEDRGSNQPQHF

j_gene: TRBJ1-2
v_gene: TRBV12-3/TRBV12-4
len: 12
d_gene: .
abundance: .
CDR3nt: TGTGCCAGCAGGGCCCTGGCGAATGGCTACACCTTC
CDR3aa: CASRALANGYTF

j_gene: TRBJ2-2
v_gene: TRBV5-6
len: 18
d_gene: .
abundance: few
CDR3nt: TGTGCCAGCAGCTTGGGACCGTACATGGGGGGAGTCACCGGGGAGCTGTTTTTT
CDR3aa: CASSLGPYMGGVTGELFF

j_gene: TRBJ1-1
v_gene: TRBV6-1
len: 16
d_gene: .
abundance: .
CDR3nt: TGTGCCAGCAGTGAACTTGTAGGGCAGCCGAACACTGAAGCTTTCTTT
CDR3aa: CASSELVGQPNTEAFF

j_gene: TRBJ1-4
v_gene: TRBV4-3
len: 15
d_gene: .
abundance: .
CDR3nt: TGCGCCAGCAGCCGCATGGGACTTCAAAATGAAAAACTGTTTTTT
CDR3aa: CASSRMGLQNEKLFF

j_gene: TRBJ1-2
v_gene: TRBV9
len: 14
d_gene: TRBD1
abundance: .
CDR3nt: TGTGCCAGCAGCGGCCGACAGGGTGGCGGTGGCTACACCTTC
CDR3aa: CASSGRQGGGGYTF